These 29 T cell receptor beta chains originate from one sample sequenced in a study of spatial heterogeneity in lung cancer. As for time point: sample taken at primary tumor resection. Sequencing was performed on whole RNA extracted from tumor and nontumor lung tissue, or from frozen PBMC, and the material was left unsorted. TCRdb re-called the 5' RACE reads with MiXCR, one entry per CDR3 protein. The sample lists nearly 15,000 distinct CDR3 sequences; almost 8% were seen once. Sequencing was performed on PBMCs, taken at surgery. These receptors all come from a female donor with early-stage non-small cell lung cancer.

V gene TRBV7-9 combines with J gene TRBJ2-4; 9 nucleotides match TRBD1. There are 14 residues in the CDR3. CDR1 and CDR2 from the germline V gene are SEHNR and FQNEAQ (reference sequence). J lost 5 bases, V lost 5 bases, and 4 bases had no gene match. Here the CDR3 reads CASSPWTGENIQYF. For the CDR3, the DNA is TGTGCCAGCAGCCCCTGGACAGGGGAAAACATTCAGTACTTC.

This clonotype was seen at least ten times. The chain has TRBV12-3 or TRBV12-4 and TRBJ2-5; no firm D call. The CDR3 has 11 residues. V lost 4 bases to trimming and J lost 5 bases, with 5 bases between them. Written as DNA, the CDR3 is TGTGCCAGCAGTTCCGGCGAGACCCAGTACTTC. Translated, it gives CASSSGETQYF.

Many counts were recorded for this clonotype. This CDR3 reads CASSLTYQAGPQYF. The CDR3, as DNA: TGTGCCAGCAGTTTAACCTACCAGGCGGGCCCGCAGTATTTT. The V and J genes are TRBV12-3 or TRBV12-4 and TRBJ2-3; the D gene is possibly TRBD2 (5 bases). V lost 2 bases and J lost 10, with 16 bases in between. This CDR3 has 14 residues.

This clonotype is deemed medium-sized. The genes are TRBV7-2 and TRBJ1-2, with TRBD1 matching 11 bases. The CDR3 consists of 13 residues. Germline CDR1 SGHTA, CDR2 FQGNSA. The V gene end was trimmed by 3 bases and the J gene end by 8 bases; junction bases not matched to a gene: 2. The CDR3 region has the DNA TGTGCCAGCAGCTTGGGACAGGGGGAAGGCTACACCTTC. This translates into CASSLGQGEGYTF. The full variable domain, completed using reference TRBV7-2 and TRBJ1-2, is GAGVSQSPSNKVTEKGKDVELRCDPISGHTALYWYRQSLGQGLEFLIYFQGNSAPDKSGLPSDRFSAERTGGSVSTLTIQRTQQEDSAVYLCASSLGQGEGYTFGSGTRLTVV.

This clonotype was counted only a few times. The V gene is TRBV29-1, the J gene TRBJ1-4, with 8 bases matching TRBD1. Germline-derived CDR1 and CDR2 are SQVTM and ANQGSEA. V was clipped by 6 bases and J by 0 bases; unmatched bases: 3. CDR3 length: 14 amino acids. The CDR3 DNA reads as TGCAGCGTCGGGACAGGCACAACTAATGAAAAACTGTTTTTT. Residues: CSVGTGTTNEKLFF.

This clonotype was counted many times. The V call is TRBV5-1, the J call TRBJ1-3; D may be TRBD1 (6 bases). Trimming removed 4 bases from V and 2 bases from J, with 10 bases in between. Germline-derived CDR1 and CDR2 are SGHRS and YFSETQ. The CDR3 length is 14 residues. Here the CDR3 DNA reads TGCGCCAGCAGCGGGGGGCAAACTGGAAACACCATATATTTT. Amino acids: CASSGGQTGNTIYF.

This clonotype was recorded a few times. This chain links TRBV7-2 with TRBJ2-7; tentatively, D is TRBD2 (6 bases). The ends were cut back, 5 bases at V and 2 bases at J, with 13 bases in the middle. Per germline, CDR1 SGHTA and CDR2 FQGNSA. The CDR3 is 14 residues long. In DNA form, the CDR3 reads TGTGCCAGCAGCCGCCTCGGAGGGACCTACGAGCAGTACTTC. It specifies CASSRLGGTYEQYF.

This clonotype was counted ten times or more. The chain couples TRBV18 to TRBJ2-3; tentatively, D is TRBD2 (6 bases). Germline V gene sequence: CDR1 KGHSH, CDR2 LQKENI. The CDR3 covers 17 residues. V lost 1 base and J lost 3, with 17 bases in between. This CDR3 reads CASSPRHRLVVTDTQYF. The CDR3 bases are TGTGCCAGCTCACCACGGCACAGACTAGTGGTAACAGATACGCAGTATTTT.

This clonotype was picked up a small number of times. The rearrangement joins TRBV11-2 to TRBJ2-1, with TRBD2 matching 9 bases. CDR3 length: 17 amino acids. With 3 bases clipped from V and 1 base from J, the junction kept 7 bases outside the gene matches. CDR1 is SGHAT and CDR2 is FQNNGV in the germline V gene. CDR3 in amino acids: CASSFRSGSSSYNEQFF. CDR3 nucleotide sequence: TGTGCCAGCAGCTTTCGTAGCGGGAGTAGTTCCTACAATGAGCAGTTCTTC. Together with reference TRBV11-2 and TRBJ2-1, the CDR3 gives the full variable domain: EAGVAQSPRYKIIEKRQSVAFWCNPISGHATLYWYQQILGQGPKLLIQFQNNGVVDDSQLPKDRFSAERLKGVDSTLKIQPAKLEDSAVYLCASSFRSGSSSYNEQFFGPGTRLTVL.

There are many counts of this clonotype. The V and J genes are TRBV6-2 or TRBV6-3 and TRBJ1-2, with 7 bases identical to TRBD1. There are 13 residues in the CDR3. Germline-derived CDR1 and CDR2 are MNHEY and SVGEGT. With 6 bases clipped from V and 8 bases from J, the junction kept 9 bases outside the gene matches. CDR3 residues: CASSPRQGGGYTF. The CDR3, as DNA: TGTGCCAGCAGCCCCAGACAGGGTGGAGGCTACACCTTC.

The chain recombines TRBV20-1 with TRBJ2-7; D may be TRBD1 (6 bases). Trimming pared 4 bases from V and 1 base from J, leaving 11 bases between. In germline, CDR1 is DFQATT, CDR2 SNEGSKA (reference sequence). This CDR3 has 13 amino acids. CDR3 in DNA: TGCAGTGCTATCCTCGACAGGTCCTACGAGCAGTACTTC. Translating gives CSAILDRSYEQYF.

This clonotype is medium-sized in the sample. The chain couples TRBV20-1 to TRBJ1-4, with D perhaps TRBD1 (5 bases). Trimming took off 6 bases at V and 6 bases at J, with 17 bases between the two ends. CDR3 length: 14 amino acids. Germline V gene lookup returns CDR1 DFQATT and CDR2 SNEGSKA (reference sequence). The CDR3 loop reads CSAQRSLGDEKLFF. The DNA of the CDR3 is TGCAGTGCCCAACGATCCCTAGGGGATGAAAAACTGTTTTTT.

Sample share makes this clonotype medium-sized (0.01 to 0.1%). This sequence joins TRBV29-1 and TRBJ1-1; 11 bases are shared with TRBD1. From germline, CDR1 is SQVTM and CDR2 ANQGSEA. Trimming took 0 bases from V and 3 from J; bases not matched to a gene: 3. The length of the CDR3 is 15 residues. The CDR3 nucleotides are TGCAGCGTTGAAGAGCGGACAGGGGGCTACACTGAAGCTTTCTTT. Protein: CSVEERTGGYTEAFF.

This clonotype was counted at least ten times. The J gene is TRBJ2-1, the V gene TRBV29-1, with 7 bases fitting TRBD1. The CDR3 runs 14 residues. Germline V CDR1 and CDR2: SQVTM, ANQGSEA. Trimming at V came to 2 bases and at J to 7 bases, leaving 8 bases not matched to a gene. The CDR3 reads CSVERGTGENEQFF. CDR3 in DNA: TGCAGCGTTGAACGAGGTACAGGGGAAAATGAGCAGTTCTTC.

This clonotype has a count of ten or more. V gene TRBV12-3 or TRBV12-4 combines with J gene TRBJ2-5; D ambiguous. CDR3 size: 11 residues. Trimming removed 5 bases at V and 5 bases at J, with 6 bases between. CDR3 amino acids: CASSNRETQYF. CDR3 DNA: TGTGCCAGCAGTAACCGGGAGACCCAGTACTTC.

This clonotype was observed a handful of times. V usage is TRBV7-2 and J usage is TRBJ1-2, with a weak D call TRBD1 (6 bases). The germline V gene has CDR1 SGHTA and CDR2 FQGNSA. The CDR3 is 15 amino acids. Trimming removed 4 bases at V and 7 bases at J, with 19 bases between. The CDR3 region is CASSSTTGIGGGYTF. The CDR3 nucleotides read TGTGCCAGCAGCTCAACTACAGGGATCGGGGGTGGCTACACCTTC.

This clonotype appeared a few times. V gene TRBV10-2 combines with J gene TRBJ2-1, with D possibly matching TRBD2 (5 bases). Germline values: CDR1 WSHSY, CDR2 SAAADI. The CDR3 is 16 residues long. The V end lost 4 bases, the J end lost 9 bases, and 22 bases lay between the germline ends. The CDR3 protein is CASSGQTTPIIGEQFF. CDR3 bases: TGCGCCAGCAGTGGGCAGACTACCCCAATTATTGGTGAGCAGTTCTTC.

The chain couples TRBV20-1 to TRBJ1-1, with a tentative D call TRBD1 (5 bases). CDR1 DFQATT and CDR2 SNEGSKA come from the germline V gene (reference sequence). This CDR3 region has 13 residues. V was pared by 3 bases and J by 1 base, with 9 bases between. For the CDR3, the DNA is TGCAGTGCTAGTGTGGGGGGGAACACTGAAGCTTTCTTT. Amino acid sequence: CSASVGGNTEAFF.

The table lists this clonotype with many counts. The rearrangement uses TRBV20-1 and TRBJ2-2; unclear D gene. Per germline, CDR1 DFQATT and CDR2 SNEGSKA (reference sequence). The length of the CDR3 is 13 residues. The V gene lost 3 bases and the J gene lost 4 bases, with 9 bases spanning the gap. The chain's CDR3 is CSARFGITGELFF. The CDR3 nucleotides read TGCAGTGCTAGGTTTGGGATCACCGGGGAGCTGTTTTTT.

This clonotype is labeled medium-sized. V gene TRBV5-1 combines with J gene TRBJ2-7; 7 bases map to TRBD1. Germline lookup yields CDR1 SGHRS and CDR2 YFSETQ. With 1 base clipped from V and 3 bases from J, the junction kept 7 bases outside the gene matches. The CDR3 runs to 15 residues. The CDR3 region is CASSLTAGGGYEQYF. The CDR3, as DNA: TGCGCCAGCAGCTTGACGGCAGGGGGTGGCTACGAGCAGTACTTC. Variable domain in full (rest from reference TRBV5-1 and TRBJ2-7): KAGVTQTPRYLIKTRGQQVTLSCSPISGHRSVSWYQQTPGQGLQFLFEYFSETQRNKGNFPGRFSGRQFSNSRSEMNVSTLELGDSALYLCASSLTAGGGYEQYFGPGTRLTVT.

This clonotype was recorded many times. V and J are TRBV28 and TRBJ2-4, with a possible D match to TRBD2 (6 bases). Germline V gene sequence: CDR1 MDHEN, CDR2 SYDVKM. Trimming took 4 bases from V and 2 from J, leaving 12 bases between them. The CDR3 sequence is 15 residues long. This CDR3 is CASSSLGGTKNIQYF. The DNA for the CDR3 is TGTGCCAGCAGTTCCCTAGGAGGGACCAAAAACATTCAGTACTTC.

This clonotype has a count of ten or more. The chain uses TRBV7-3 and TRBJ1-5, with D perhaps TRBD1 (6 bases). CDR1 is SGHTA and CDR2 is FQGTGA in the germline V gene. The CDR3 is 15 amino acids. The V gene lost 0 bases and the J gene lost 2 bases, with 8 bases spanning the gap. CDR3: CASSLTGGGNQPQHF. DNA for the CDR3: TGTGCCAGCAGCTTAACAGGGGGTGGCAATCAGCCCCAGCATTTT.

In this sample, this clonotype turned up many times. The V and J genes are TRBV2 and TRBJ2-1; D may be TRBD2 (6 bases). This CDR3 region has 12 residues. The V end lost 8 bases, the J end lost 4 bases, and 9 bases lay between the germline ends. CDR1 and CDR2 from the germline V gene are SNHLY and FYNNEI. Here the CDR3 reads CASQGGYNEQFF. CDR3 sequence (DNA): TGTGCCAGCCAAGGAGGGTACAATGAGCAGTTCTTC.

This clonotype was seen ten or more times. The chain is built from TRBV11-3 and TRBJ2-1; TRBD2 might be the D (6 bases). The CDR3 contains 11 residues. Germline V gene data show CDR1 as SGHNT and CDR2 as YENEEA. Trimming shortened V by 8 bases and J by 8 bases, and 10 bases separated the two germline ends. CDR3 nucleotides: TGTGCCAGCGGCGGGACCCATGAGCAGTTCTTC. This encodes CASGGTHEQFF.

This clonotype was found many times. V and J are TRBV7-9 and TRBJ2-5, with D hard to call. V gave up 6 bases and J gave up 4 bases, with 21 bases separating them. There are 16 residues in the CDR3. CDR1 and CDR2 (germline): SEHNR, FQNEAQ (reference sequence). CDR3 region: CASRPDPSGSRETQYF. CDR3 coding DNA: TGTGCCAGCAGGCCCGACCCGAGTGGGTCAAGAGAGACCCAGTACTTC.

This clonotype was counted many times. This chain joins TRBV20-1 and TRBJ2-1, with D possibly being TRBD2 (7 bases). The CDR3 runs 13 residues. CDR1 and CDR2 (germline): DFQATT, SNEGSKA (reference sequence). Trimming removed 7 bases from V and 5 bases from J, with 15 bases in between. DNA for the CDR3: TGCAGTGTCCAGGCCGGGGGGCACAATGAGCAGTTCTTC. Encoded protein: CSVQAGGHNEQFF.

V is TRBV7-2 and J is TRBJ2-7, with 7 bases aligning to TRBD2. The CDR3 is 14 amino acids. The V segment lost 4 bases and the J segment 3 bases; nucleotides outside the gene matches: 6. Germline-derived CDR1 and CDR2 are SGHTA and FQGNSA. CDR3 protein: CASSSTSPSYEQYF. The CDR3 coding sequence is TGTGCCAGCAGCTCGACTAGCCCGAGCTACGAGCAGTACTTC.

This clonotype showed up many times. The chain carries TRBV5-1 and TRBJ2-2; 7 nucleotides align to TRBD1. Germline CDR1 and CDR2: SGHRS and YFSETQ. The CDR3 consists of 16 residues. After removal of 2 bases from V and 0 bases from J, the junction contained 4 bases not matched to a gene. In DNA form, the CDR3 reads TGCGCCAGCAGCTTTCGACAGGGTCCGAACACCGGGGAGCTGTTTTTT. This sequence encodes CASSFRQGPNTGELFF.

This clonotype occurred a few times. The genes are TRBV6-5 and TRBJ2-3, with D perhaps assigned TRBD1 or TRBD2 (5 bases each). In germline, CDR1 is MNHEY, CDR2 SVGAGI. This CDR3 is built from 14 residues. Between the trimmed V and J ends, which lost 6 bases and 0 bases, there was a span of 10 bases. CDR3 nucleotide sequence: TGTGCCAGCAGCCTCCGGGACAGCACAGATACGCAGTATTTT. Residues: CASSLRDSTDTQYF.